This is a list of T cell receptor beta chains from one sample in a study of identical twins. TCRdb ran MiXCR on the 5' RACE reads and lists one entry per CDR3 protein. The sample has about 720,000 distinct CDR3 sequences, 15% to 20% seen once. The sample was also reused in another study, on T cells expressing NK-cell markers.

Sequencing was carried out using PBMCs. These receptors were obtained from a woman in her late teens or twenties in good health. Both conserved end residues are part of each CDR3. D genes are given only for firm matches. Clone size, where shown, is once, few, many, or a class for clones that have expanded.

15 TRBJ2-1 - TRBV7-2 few CASSRWLGGDNEQFF TGTGCCAGCAGCCGTTGGCTCGGCGGGGACAATGAGCAGTTCTTC
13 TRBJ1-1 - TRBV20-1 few CSATEPVNTEAFF TGCAGTGCTACGGAACCCGTGAACACTGAAGCTTTCTTT
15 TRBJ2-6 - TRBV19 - CASSIERTGANVLTF TGTGCCAGTAGTATAGAGCGGACTGGGGCCAACGTCCTGACTTTC
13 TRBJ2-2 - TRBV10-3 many CAIRSTNTGELFF TGTGCCATCAGATCCACGAACACCGGGGAGCTGTTTTTT
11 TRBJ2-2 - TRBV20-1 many CSVSNTGELFF TGCAGTGTATCAAACACCGGGGAGCTGTTTTTT
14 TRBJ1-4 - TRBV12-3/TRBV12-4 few CASSSRDLNEKLFF TGTGCCAGCAGTTCTCGGGATCTTAATGAAAAACTGTTTTTT
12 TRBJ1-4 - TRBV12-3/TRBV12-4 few CASSPEGEKLFF TGTGCCAGCAGTCCTGAGGGGGAAAAACTGTTTTTT
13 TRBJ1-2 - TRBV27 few CATRNDGNYGYTF TGTGCCACAAGAAACGACGGTAACTATGGCTACACCTTC
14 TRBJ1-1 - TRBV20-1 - CSAFTPGQNTEAFF TGCAGTGCTTTTACTCCGGGACAGAACACTGAAGCTTTCTTT
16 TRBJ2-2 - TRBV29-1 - CSVGGIGRLNTGELFF TGCAGCGTTGGAGGAATTGGCAGATTGAACACCGGGGAGCTGTTTTTT
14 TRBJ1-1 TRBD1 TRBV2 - CASSEQGVSTEAFF TGTGCCAGCAGCGAACAGGGGGTTAGCACTGAAGCTTTCTTT
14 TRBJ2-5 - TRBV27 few CASSFIGGQETQYF TGTGCCAGCAGTTTCATCGGTGGACAAGAGACCCAGTACTTC
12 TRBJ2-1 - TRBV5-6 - CASSLGSGVEFF TGTGCCAGCAGCTTGGGCTCGGGGGTGGAGTTCTTC
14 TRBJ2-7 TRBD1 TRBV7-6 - CASSYAGTVSEQYF TGTGCCAGCAGCTACGCCGGGACAGTTAGTGAGCAGTACTTC
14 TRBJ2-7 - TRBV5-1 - CASSLESQQDEQYF TGCGCCAGCAGCTTGGAGTCCCAGCAGGACGAGCAGTACTTC
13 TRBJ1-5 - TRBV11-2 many CASSTGSNQPQHF TGTGCCAGCAGCACAGGTAGCAATCAGCCCCAGCATTTT
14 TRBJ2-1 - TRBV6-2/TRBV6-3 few CASRIGGSYNEQFF TGTGCCAGCAGGATCGGGGGCTCCTACAATGAGCAGTTCTTC
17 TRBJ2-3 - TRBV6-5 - CASSYSSYLPGTDTQYF TGTGCCAGCAGTTACTCTTCTTATTTACCCGGCACAGATACGCAGTATTTT
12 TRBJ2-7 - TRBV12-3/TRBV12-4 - CASTSSPYEQYF TGTGCCAGCACCTCGTCCCCTTACGAGCAGTACTTC
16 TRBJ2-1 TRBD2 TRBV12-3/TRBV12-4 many CASSFSGLAEYNEQFF TGTGCCAGCAGTTTTAGTGGACTAGCGGAGTACAATGAGCAGTTCTTC
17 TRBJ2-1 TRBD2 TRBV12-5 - CASGGLAGGHAANEQFF TGTGCTAGTGGAGGACTAGCGGGAGGCCATGCCGCCAATGAGCAGTTCTTC
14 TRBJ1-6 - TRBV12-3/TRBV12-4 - CASSWKGSNSPLHF TGTGCCAGCAGTTGGAAGGGGAGTAATTCACCCCTCCACTTT